Given below is one T cell receptor (beta chain) in context. Antigen specificity is unknown. J was trimmed by 4 bases and V by 5 bases; bases with no gene match: 8. Germline lookup yields CDR1 SNHLY and CDR2 FYNNEI. This CDR3 has 15 amino acids. The sorted conventional CD4 T cells were gated as CD4+CD127+. The authors' processing: Pooled conventional T cells gave 9.9x10^4 or so patient and about 130,000 donor TCRbeta sequences. TCRdb's table, derived via immunoSEQ multiplex PCR, lists solely in-frame clones and lacks some. From that table come the V and J calls and clone size; the DNA was used to work out D and trimming. The sample has 20,000 to 25,000 clones, 97% seen once. The data derive from a study of B cell selection in AIRE deficiency. Study results and caveats: Roughly 31% of healthy-donor shared Treg TCRbeta sequences appeared in patient Tconv cells. Shorter CDR3s marked shared Treg sequences, biased toward few non-templated insertions. Only roughly 9% of 3,500 to 4,500 shared Treg sequences were patient-specific; roughly 30% healthy-specific.

This sequence originates from a human donor with AIRE deficiency. This chain joins TRBV2 and TRBJ1-2, with 9 positions matching TRBD1. Sequenced material: conventional CD4+ T cells sorted from PBMCs. The chain's CDR3 is CASSRTTGGRYGYTF. The CDR3 coding sequence is TGTGCCAGCAGTAGAACCACAGGGGGCCGCTATGGCTACACCTTC.